This T cell receptor (beta chain) originates from a study of molecular identifiers for immune sequencing clone quantification. Trimming stripped 2 bases from V and 3 bases from J, with 17 bases between. CDR3 length equals 18 residues. This clonotype was counted a few times. Its antigen is unidentified. TCRdb recomputed calls from the PCR reads with MiXCR, one row per CDR3 protein. The profile shows more than 450,000 distinct CDR3 sequences, roughly 25% of them singletons. Study-level points and caveats: In a background of around 920,000 naive cells, spiked Jurkat TCR RNA from one cell was reportedly detectable.

The sample comprised naive CD8+ T cells from blood, with Jurkat cell RNA spiked in. As to subset: FACS-sorted CD8+CD4-CCR7+CD45RA+ naive T cells. The source of this sequence is a human donor in good health. Some libraries in this study had Jurkat cell RNA spiked in. This chain links TRBV12-3 or TRBV12-4 with TRBJ2-6; D remains ambiguous. The CDR3 coding sequence is TGTGCCAGCAGTTTATCGGCAGTCGTTGTTGGTGGGGCCAACGTCCTGACTTTC. Translated: CASSLSAVVVGGANVLTF.